This entry lists 2 T cell receptor beta chains sequenced from one sample in a study of response to subunit inactivated influenza vaccine. TCRdb re-derived calls from the RT-PCR reads in MiXCR, one entry per CDR3 protein. The table records over 300,000 distinct CDR3 sequences, less than 25% of them present only once. The sequences come from PBMCs from blood, collected approximately 20 months after vaccination. These receptors all come from a man between 50 and 75 years old who received an inactivated influenza vaccine.

The chain links TRBV20-1 to TRBJ2-1; D may correspond to TRBD1 or TRBD2 (7 bases each). The CDR3 totals 18 residues. Germline loops: CDR1 DFQATT, CDR2 SNEGSKA (reference sequence). The germline V and J ends were trimmed by 2 bases and 1 base, with 21 bases remaining between them. The CDR3 protein is CSARIRGGGKISYNEQFF. The CDR3 nucleotides are TGCAGTGCTAGAATCAGGGGGGGGGGAAAGATATCCTACAATGAGCAGTTCTTC.

This chain joins TRBV28 and TRBJ2-7; TRBD2 might be the D (6 bases). Trimming took off 3 bases at V and 2 bases at J, with 11 bases between the two ends. The CDR3 length is 14 residues. Germline-derived CDR1 and CDR2 are MDHEN and SYDVKM. CDR3 amino acids: CASSFGGLPYEQYF. In DNA, the CDR3 is TGTGCCAGCAGTTTCGGAGGGCTCCCCTACGAGCAGTACTTC.